One sample yielded the 5 T cell receptor beta chains listed below, sequenced in a study of naive and memory T cell subsets. Both TRBC1 and TRBC2 were covered by a beta constant-region primer of two equimolar oligonucleotides. Four rounds of PCR amplified the ligated cDNA using nested alpha and beta constant-region primers plus SP2. TCRdb fed the UMI-ligation and nested PCR reads into MiXCR, producing one record per CDR3 protein. The profile shows more than 100,000 distinct CDR3 sequences, 36% of them singletons. Sequencing was carried out using central memory CD4+ T cells from blood. These receptor sequences come from a human donor in good health.

The chain joins TRBV18 to TRBJ2-2; D ambiguous. The CDR3 runs 14 residues. CDR1 and CDR2 (germline): KGHSH, LQKENI. V was trimmed by 3 bases and J by 2 bases, leaving 7 bases between them. The CDR3 reads CASSPLFNTGELFF. CDR3 nucleotide sequence: TGTGCCAGCTCACCCCTCTTTAACACCGGGGAGCTGTTTTTT.

This clonotype was counted ten times or more. The V gene is TRBV25-1, the J gene TRBJ2-1; weak D call: TRBD2 (5 bases). With 7 bases removed from V and 8 bases from J, the gap between germline ends came to 12 bases. CDR1 and CDR2 (germline): MGHDK, SYGVNS. This CDR3 region has 12 residues. As DNA, the CDR3 is TGTGCCAGCACTGGACTGTGGTATGAGCAGTTCTTC. It specifies CASTGLWYEQFF.

This chain connects TRBV18 to TRBJ2-5, with unresolved D. V lost 3 bases, J lost 1 base, and 6 bases lay in between. The CDR3 has 13 amino acids. From germline, CDR1 is KGHSH and CDR2 LQKENI. This chain's CDR3 is CASSPSSQETQYF. In DNA, the CDR3 is TGTGCCAGCTCACCCAGTTCCCAAGAGACCCAGTACTTC.

A single count supports this clonotype. The chain joins TRBV7-2 to TRBJ2-2; D gene uncertain. Trimming shortened V by 8 bases and J by 5 bases, and 9 bases separated the two germline ends. Looked up from germline, CDR1 is SGHTA and CDR2 is FQGNSA. The CDR3 loop spans 12 amino acids. CDR3 region: CASVSPTGELFF. The DNA for the CDR3 is TGTGCCAGCGTCTCACCTACCGGGGAGCTGTTTTTT. The full variable domain, its missing parts supplied by reference TRBV7-2 and TRBJ2-2, is GAGVSQSPSNKVTEKGKDVELRCDPISGHTALYWYRQSLGQGLEFLIYFQGNSAPDKSGLPSDRFSAERTGGSVSTLTIQRTQQEDSAVYLCASVSPTGELFFGEGSRLTVL.

The V gene is TRBV7-6, the J gene TRBJ1-5; D not certain. The CDR3 is 14 residues long. CDR1 is SGHVS, CDR2 FNYEAQ, per germline. V lost 2 bases and J 2 bases, leaving 7 bases between the germline ends. The CDR3, as DNA: TGTGCCAGCAGCTTATCGTGGGGCAATCAGCCCCAGCATTTT. This codes for CASSLSWGNQPQHF.